This T cell receptor beta chain was sequenced during a study of shared clonotypes between healthy human individuals. Regarding the study as a whole: Generally, naive subsets came out with larger estimated richness than memory subsets.

Comment on this clone: Its antigen is as yet unknown.

How the authors handled the data: Because ImmunoSEQ provided only junction sequences with no quality scores, the filtering differed. The method was immunoSEQ multiplex PCR; TCRdb's version includes in-frame clones alone and lacks a portion of them. That table furnishes V, J and clone size, whereas the DNA furnished D and trimming. The repertoire holds 2 million to 2.5 million clones, approximately 96% seen once, with approximately 0.13% in the top ten. Germline-derived CDR1 and CDR2 are MNHNS and SASEGT. V was shortened by 6 bases and J by 1 base, with 16 bases between the two germline ends. The CDR3 spans 15 residues.

Material for sequencing was naive CD4+ T cells sorted from blood. Subset of the sample: CD45RA+ positively selected. The J gene is TRBJ2-7, the V gene TRBV6-1; D is uncertain. This receptor was taken from a man between 18 and 35 years old in good health. In DNA, the CDR3 is TGTGCCAGCAGCGAAAGAAAGACACAGTCCTACGAGCAGTACTTC. It yields the protein CASSERKTQSYEQYF.